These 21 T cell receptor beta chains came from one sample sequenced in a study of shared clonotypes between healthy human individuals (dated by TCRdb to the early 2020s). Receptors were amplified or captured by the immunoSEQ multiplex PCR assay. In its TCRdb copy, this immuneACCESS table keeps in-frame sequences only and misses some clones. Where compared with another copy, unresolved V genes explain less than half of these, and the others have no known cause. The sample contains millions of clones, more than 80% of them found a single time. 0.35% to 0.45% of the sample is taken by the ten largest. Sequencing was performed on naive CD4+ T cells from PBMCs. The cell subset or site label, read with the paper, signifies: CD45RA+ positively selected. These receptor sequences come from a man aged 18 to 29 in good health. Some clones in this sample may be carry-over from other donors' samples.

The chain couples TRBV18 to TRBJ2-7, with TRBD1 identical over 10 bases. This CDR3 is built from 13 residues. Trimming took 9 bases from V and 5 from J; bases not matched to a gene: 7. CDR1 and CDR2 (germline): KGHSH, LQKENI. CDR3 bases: TGTGCCAGTGAGACAGGGGGCGGGGACGAGCAGTACTTC. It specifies CASETGGGDEQYF.

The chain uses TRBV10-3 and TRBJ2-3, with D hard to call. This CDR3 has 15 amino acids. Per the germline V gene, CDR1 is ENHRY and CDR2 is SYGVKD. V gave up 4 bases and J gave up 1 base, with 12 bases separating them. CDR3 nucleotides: TGTGCCATCAGTGCAGTAGGGCCAGGCACAGATACGCAGTATTTT. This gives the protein CAISAVGPGTDTQYF.

The CDR3 protein is CASSQERVQETQYF. The CDR3 nucleotides read TGTGCCAGCAGCCAAGAGCGGGTACAAGAGACCCAGTACTTC. This chain joins TRBV4-2 and TRBJ2-5, with D perhaps matching TRBD2 (5 bases). Trimming removed 0 bases from V and 2 bases from J, with 7 bases in between. CDR3 length: 14 residues. Germline lookup yields CDR1 LGHNA and CDR2 YNFKEQ.

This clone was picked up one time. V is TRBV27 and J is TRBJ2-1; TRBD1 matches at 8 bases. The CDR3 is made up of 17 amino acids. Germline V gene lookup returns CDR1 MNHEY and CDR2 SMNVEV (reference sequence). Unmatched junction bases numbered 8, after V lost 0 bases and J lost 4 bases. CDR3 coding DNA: TGTGCCAGCAGTTTATCGGATCCAGGACAGGGTTACAATGAGCAGTTCTTC. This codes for CASSLSDPGQGYNEQFF.

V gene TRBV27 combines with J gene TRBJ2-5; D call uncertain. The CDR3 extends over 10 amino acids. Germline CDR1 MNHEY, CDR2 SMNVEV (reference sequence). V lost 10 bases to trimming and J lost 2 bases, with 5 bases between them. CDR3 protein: CAKYQETQYF. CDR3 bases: TGTGCCAAGTATCAAGAGACCCAGTACTTC.

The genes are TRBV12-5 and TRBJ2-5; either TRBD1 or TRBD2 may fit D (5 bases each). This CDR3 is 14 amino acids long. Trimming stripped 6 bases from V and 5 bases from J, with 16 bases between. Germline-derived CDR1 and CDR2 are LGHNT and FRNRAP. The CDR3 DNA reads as TGTGCTAGTGGACCGGGTAGGGACGTCGAGACCCAGTACTTC. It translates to CASGPGRDVETQYF.

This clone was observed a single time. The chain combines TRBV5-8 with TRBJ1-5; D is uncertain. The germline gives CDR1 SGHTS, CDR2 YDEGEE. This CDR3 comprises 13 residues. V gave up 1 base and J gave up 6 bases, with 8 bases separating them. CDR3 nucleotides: TGTGCCAGCAGCTTGATTTGGGGTCAGCCCCAGCATTTT. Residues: CASSLIWGQPQHF.

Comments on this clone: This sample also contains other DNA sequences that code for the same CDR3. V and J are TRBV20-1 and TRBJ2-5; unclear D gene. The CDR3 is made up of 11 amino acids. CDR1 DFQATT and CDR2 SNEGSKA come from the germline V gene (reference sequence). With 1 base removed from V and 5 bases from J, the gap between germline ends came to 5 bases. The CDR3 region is CSARGRETQYF. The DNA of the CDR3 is TGCAGTGCTAGAGGACGGGAGACCCAGTACTTC.

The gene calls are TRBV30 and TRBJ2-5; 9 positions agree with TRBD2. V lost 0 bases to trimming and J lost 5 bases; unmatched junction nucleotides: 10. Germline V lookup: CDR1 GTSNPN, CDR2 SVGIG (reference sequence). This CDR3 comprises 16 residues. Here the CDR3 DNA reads TGTGCCTGGAGTGTACGAGCAGCGGGAGGTCGGGAGACCCAGTACTTC. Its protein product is CAWSVRAAGGRETQYF.

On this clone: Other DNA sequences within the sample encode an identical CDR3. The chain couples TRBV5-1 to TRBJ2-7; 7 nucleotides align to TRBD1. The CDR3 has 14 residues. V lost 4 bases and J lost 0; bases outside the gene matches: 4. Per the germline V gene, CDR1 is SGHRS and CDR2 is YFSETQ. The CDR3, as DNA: TGCGCCAGCAGCCCTTGGGACAGCTCCTACGAGCAGTACTTC. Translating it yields CASSPWDSSYEQYF.

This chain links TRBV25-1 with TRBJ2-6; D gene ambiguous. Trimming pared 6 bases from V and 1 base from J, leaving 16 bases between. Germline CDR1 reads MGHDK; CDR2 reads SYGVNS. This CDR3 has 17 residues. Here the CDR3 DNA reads TGTGCCAGCAGGGCAAGGCACCCCACGTCTGGGGCCAACGTCCTGACTTTC. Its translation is CASRARHPTSGANVLTF.

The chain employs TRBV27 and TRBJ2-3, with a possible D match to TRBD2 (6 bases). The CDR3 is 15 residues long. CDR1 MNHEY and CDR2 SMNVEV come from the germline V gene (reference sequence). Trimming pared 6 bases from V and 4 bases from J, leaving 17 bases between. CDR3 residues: CASRNWEAGADTQYF. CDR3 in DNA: TGTGCCAGCAGGAATTGGGAGGCGGGCGCAGATACGCAGTATTTT.

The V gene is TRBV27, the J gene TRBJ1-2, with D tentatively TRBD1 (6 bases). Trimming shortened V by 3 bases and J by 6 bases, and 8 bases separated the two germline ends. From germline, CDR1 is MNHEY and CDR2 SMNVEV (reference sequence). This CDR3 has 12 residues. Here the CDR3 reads CASSFRGDGYTF. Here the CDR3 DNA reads TGTGCCAGCAGTTTTAGGGGGGATGGCTACACCTTC.

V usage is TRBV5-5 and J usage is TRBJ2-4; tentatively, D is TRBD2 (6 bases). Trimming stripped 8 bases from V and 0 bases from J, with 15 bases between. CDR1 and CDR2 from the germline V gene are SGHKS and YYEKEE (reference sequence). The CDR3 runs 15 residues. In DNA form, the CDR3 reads TGTGCCAGTATGGGGGGACTGCTAGCCAAAAACATTCAGTACTTC. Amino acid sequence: CASMGGLLAKNIQYF.

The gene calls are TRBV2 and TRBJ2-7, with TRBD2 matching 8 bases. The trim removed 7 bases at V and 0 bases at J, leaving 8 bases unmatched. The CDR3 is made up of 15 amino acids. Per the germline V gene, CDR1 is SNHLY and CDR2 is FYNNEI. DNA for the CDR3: TGTGCCAGCACGATCGAAAGCGGGAGCTCCTACGAGCAGTACTTC. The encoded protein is CASTIESGSSYEQYF.

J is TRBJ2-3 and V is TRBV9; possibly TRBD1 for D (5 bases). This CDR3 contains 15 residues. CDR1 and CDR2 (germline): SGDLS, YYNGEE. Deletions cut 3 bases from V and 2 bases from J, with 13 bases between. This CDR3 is CASSALRQYTDTQYF. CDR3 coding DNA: TGTGCCAGCAGCGCCCTGAGACAGTACACAGATACGCAGTATTTT.

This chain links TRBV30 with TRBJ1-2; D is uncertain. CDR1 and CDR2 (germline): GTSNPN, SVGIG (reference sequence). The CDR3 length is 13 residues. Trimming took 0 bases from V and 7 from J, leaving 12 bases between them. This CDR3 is CAWSVGWSFGYTF. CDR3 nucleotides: TGTGCCTGGAGTGTGGGTTGGTCTTTTGGCTACACCTTC.

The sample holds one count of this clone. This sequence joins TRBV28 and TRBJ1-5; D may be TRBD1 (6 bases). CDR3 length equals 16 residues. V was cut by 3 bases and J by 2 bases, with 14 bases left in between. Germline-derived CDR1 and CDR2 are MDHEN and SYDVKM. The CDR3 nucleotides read TGTGCCAGCAGTTTGGAGGGGGGCCGGGGCAATCAGCCCCAGCATTTT. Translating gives CASSLEGGRGNQPQHF.

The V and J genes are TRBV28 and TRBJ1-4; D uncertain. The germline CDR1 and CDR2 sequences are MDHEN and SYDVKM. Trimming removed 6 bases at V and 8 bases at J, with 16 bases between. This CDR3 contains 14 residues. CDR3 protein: CASSRFGVGEKLFF. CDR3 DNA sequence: TGTGCCAGCAGCCGTTTCGGGGTAGGCGAAAAACTGTTTTTT. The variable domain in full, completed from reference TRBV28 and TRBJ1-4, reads DVKVTQSSRYLVKRTGEKVFLECVQDMDHENMFWYRQDPGLGLRLIYFSYDVKMKEKGDIPEGYSVSREKKERFSLILESASTNQTSMYLCASSRFGVGEKLFFGSGTQLSVL.

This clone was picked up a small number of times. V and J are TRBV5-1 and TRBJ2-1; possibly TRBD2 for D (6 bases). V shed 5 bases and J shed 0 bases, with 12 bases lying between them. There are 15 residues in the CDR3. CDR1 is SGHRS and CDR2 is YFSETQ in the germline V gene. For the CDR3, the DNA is TGCGCCAGCAGGCTGGGCGGGATCTCCTACAATGAGCAGTTCTTC. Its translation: CASRLGGISYNEQFF.

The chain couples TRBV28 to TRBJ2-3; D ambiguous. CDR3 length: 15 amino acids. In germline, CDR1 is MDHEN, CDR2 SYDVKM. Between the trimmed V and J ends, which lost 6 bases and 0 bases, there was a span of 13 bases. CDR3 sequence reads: CASSPLEFSTDTQYF. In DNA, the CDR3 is TGTGCCAGCAGCCCTTTAGAATTTAGCACAGATACGCAGTATTTT.